Presented here are 26 T cell receptor beta chains from one specimen sequenced in a study of blood T cell repertoires in COVID-19. Sequenced by immunoSEQ multiplex PCR; TCRdb stores in-frame clones only, minus some. The sample includes over 200,000 clones, about 90% seen only once; the top ten take around 1.2%. Specimen: peripheral blood. All receptors come from a man aged 30 to 39 with acute or convalescent COVID-19.

V is TRBV24-1 and J is TRBJ2-1; possible D gene TRBD1, 6 bases. Trimming removed 3 bases at V and 2 bases at J, with 10 bases between. CDR1 KGHDR and CDR2 SFDVKD come from the germline V gene. The CDR3 loop spans 15 amino acids. The CDR3 nucleotides are TGTGCCACCAGTGATCCGGGACAAACCTACAATGAGCAGTTCTTC. Translated: CATSDPGQTYNEQFF.

This sequence joins TRBV5-1 and TRBJ1-1; TRBD1 aligns across 12 bases. The V segment lost 7 bases and the J segment 6 bases; nucleotides outside the gene matches: 10. The CDR3 is 15 residues long. Germline-derived CDR1 and CDR2 are SGHRS and YFSETQ. The CDR3 nucleotides are TGCGCCAGCGAGCCGGGACAGGGGGCCGGAGCTGAAGCTTTCTTT. This gives the protein CASEPGQGAGAEAFF.

V usage is TRBV10-1 and J usage is TRBJ2-5; 12 bases align to TRBD2. The V segment lost 2 bases and the J segment 5 bases; nucleotides outside the gene matches: 6. The CDR3 has 16 residues. Germline assignment: CDR1 WNHNN and CDR2 SYGVQD (reference sequence). Here the CDR3 reads CASSEIGLAGPETQYF. The CDR3 coding sequence is TGCGCCAGCAGTGAGATTGGACTAGCGGGGCCGGAGACCCAGTACTTC.

The chain joins TRBV28 to TRBJ1-2; TRBD1 matches at 7 bases. Germline V gene data show CDR1 as MDHEN and CDR2 as SYDVKM. CDR3 length: 16 amino acids. V was clipped by 4 bases and J by 1 base; unmatched bases: 9. The CDR3 spells CASSSPGTEYNYGYTF. The CDR3 coding sequence is TGTGCCAGCAGTTCCCCCGGGACAGAATATAACTATGGCTACACCTTC.

V usage is TRBV11-3 and J usage is TRBJ1-6, with D uncertain. From germline, CDR1 is SGHNT and CDR2 YENEEA. V was cut by 5 bases and J by 3 bases, with 5 bases left in between. The CDR3 is 13 residues long. The CDR3 nucleotides read TGTGCCAGCAGCCGCTACTATAATTCACCCCTCCACTTT. Translation: CASSRYYNSPLHF.

The gene calls are TRBV5-5 and TRBJ2-2; D might be TRBD2 (8 bases). Deletions cut 4 bases from V and 6 bases from J, with 28 bases between. Looked up from germline, CDR1 is SGHKS and CDR2 is YYEKEE (reference sequence). The CDR3 spans 19 residues. CDR3 loop: CASSIRGGAVAGRSGELFF. CDR3 DNA: TGTGCCAGCAGCATTAGAGGGGGCGCGGTAGCGGGACGGTCCGGGGAGCTGTTTTTT.

V usage is TRBV7-3 and J usage is TRBJ1-5; tentative D call: TRBD1 (5 bases). Germline-derived CDR1 and CDR2 are SGHTA and FQGTGA. CDR3 size: 10 residues. Trimming took off 10 bases at V and 7 bases at J, with 8 bases between the two ends. In nucleotides, the CDR3 is TGTGCCACCCGGGGGCAGCCCCAGCATTTT. Encoded protein: CATRGQPQHF.

The chain employs TRBV9 and TRBJ1-3, with D hard to call. The CDR3 has 17 residues. V was clipped by 0 bases and J by 2 bases, with 15 bases between them. CDR1 and CDR2 from the germline V gene are SGDLS and YYNGEE. The DNA of the CDR3 is TGTGCCAGCAGCGTAGCGTTCACACTCGGGGCTGGAAACACCATATATTTT. Amino acid sequence: CASSVAFTLGAGNTIYF. The complete variable domain, with remaining parts taken from reference TRBV9 and TRBJ1-3, reads DSGVTQTPKHLITATGQRVTLRCSPRSGDLSVYWYQQSLDQGLQFLIQYYNGEERAKGNILERFSAQQFPDLHSELNLSSLELGDSALYFCASSVAFTLGAGNTIYFGEGSWLTVV.

The J gene is TRBJ2-1, the V gene TRBV3-1 (or the pseudogene TRBV3-2), with 12 bases matching TRBD2. Looked up from germline, CDR1 is LGHDT and CDR2 is YNNKEL (reference sequence). After removal of 2 bases from V and 15 bases from J, the junction contained 2 bases not matched to a gene. This CDR3 has 12 residues. CDR3: CASSQLAGGLFF. The CDR3 DNA is TGTGCCAGCAGCCAACTAGCGGGGGGGCTGTTCTTC.

The chain employs TRBV5-1 and TRBJ1-2; a weak D match, TRBD1 (5 bases). The CDR3 runs 13 residues. Between the trimmed V and J ends, which lost 2 bases and 6 bases, there was a span of 11 bases. CDR1 is SGHRS and CDR2 is YFSETQ in the germline V gene. The CDR3 DNA sequence: TGCGCCAGCAGCTTTTTCGGGGGTGATGGCTACACCTTC. Encoded protein: CASSFFGGDGYTF.

This chain links TRBV6-5 with TRBJ1-2; D is possibly TRBD1 (6 bases). From germline, CDR1 is MNHEY and CDR2 SVGAGI. The CDR3 has 15 amino acids. V lost 6 bases, J lost 4 bases, and 18 bases lay in between. CDR3 sequence reads: CASSADSLVGYGYTF. The CDR3 nucleotides are TGTGCCAGCAGCGCGGACAGCCTGGTAGGCTATGGCTACACCTTC.

V usage is TRBV7-9 and J usage is TRBJ1-3; possible D gene TRBD1, 5 bases. CDR3 length: 14 residues. The germline V gene encodes CDR1 SEHNR and CDR2 FQNEAQ (reference sequence). V was trimmed by 5 bases and J by 2 bases, leaving 10 bases between them. CDR3 bases: TGTGCCAGCAGCCCGGGGGTGGCTGGAAACACCATATATTTT. This encodes CASSPGVAGNTIYF.

The rearrangement links TRBV11-2 to TRBJ1-1, with 10 bases aligning to TRBD1. The CDR3 length is 14 residues. Germline V gene sequence: CDR1 SGHAT, CDR2 FQNNGV. V gave up 5 bases and J gave up 5 bases; unmatched junction bases: 5. In DNA, the CDR3 is TGTGCCAGCAGCCCGGACAGGGGGGGTACTGAAGCTTTCTTT. This sequence encodes CASSPDRGGTEAFF. Full variable domain (remainder filled in from reference TRBV11-2 and TRBJ1-1): EAGVAQSPRYKIIEKRQSVAFWCNPISGHATLYWYQQILGQGPKLLIQFQNNGVVDDSQLPKDRFSAERLKGVDSTLKIQPAKLEDSAVYLCASSPDRGGTEAFFGQGTRLTVV.

This clone appeared once. The J gene is TRBJ1-2, the V gene TRBV6-5, with 9 nucleotides matching TRBD1. Germline trimming cut 2 bases from V and 2 bases from J; bases unmatched to any gene: 6. The CDR3 has 16 residues. CDR1 is MNHEY and CDR2 is SVGAGI in the germline V gene. CDR3 in DNA: TGTGCCAGCAGTTACGCCGGGACAGGGACGAACTATGGCTACACCTTC. Translation: CASSYAGTGTNYGYTF.

The V gene is TRBV11-2, the J gene TRBJ2-5; TRBD1 matches 9 bases. Per germline, CDR1 SGHAT and CDR2 FQNNGV. The CDR3 covers 16 residues. V shed 2 bases, J shed 5 bases, and the junction held 9 bases outside the gene matches. CDR3: CASSLPRGQGWETQYF. The DNA for the CDR3 is TGTGCCAGCAGCTTACCTAGGGGACAGGGCTGGGAGACCCAGTACTTC.

The V and J genes are TRBV5-6 and TRBJ2-7; a possible D gene is TRBD1 (6 bases). Trimming pared 3 bases from V and 2 bases from J, leaving 9 bases between. The V gene's germline CDR1 is SGHDT and CDR2 YYEEEE. There are 13 residues in the CDR3. The CDR3 coding sequence is TGTGCCAGCAGCTGGGGGCACCCCTACGAGCAGTACTTC. As protein: CASSWGHPYEQYF.

This clone was detected only once. The chain has TRBV9 and TRBJ2-5; 9 bases line up with TRBD2. The CDR3 is made up of 16 amino acids. Germline-derived CDR1 and CDR2 are SGDLS and YYNGEE. The V segment lost 3 bases and the J segment 2 bases; nucleotides outside the gene matches: 8. The CDR3 nucleotides read TGTGCCAGCAGCGCCGGACTAGCGAATGATCAAGAGACCCAGTACTTC. The encoded protein is CASSAGLANDQETQYF.

The J gene is TRBJ2-1, the V gene TRBV4-1; 11 bases map to TRBD2. The germline V gene has CDR1 MGHRA and CDR2 YSYEKL. The CDR3 has 16 amino acids. The J segment lost 7 bases and the V segment lost 3 bases, leaving 8 bases of the junction unmatched. Here the CDR3 DNA reads TGCGCCAGCAGCCATATAGCGGGGGGGCTAGGTAATGAGCAGTTCTTC. This sequence encodes CASSHIAGGLGNEQFF.

The chain links TRBV7-8 to TRBJ2-5; D might be TRBD2 (6 bases). The CDR3 sequence is 15 residues long. V lost 2 bases and J lost 5, with 15 bases in between. Germline values: CDR1 SGHVS, CDR2 FQNEAQ. CDR3 region: CASSLMVLAAETQYF. The CDR3 DNA reads as TGTGCCAGCAGCTTAATGGTACTAGCTGCCGAGACCCAGTACTTC.

The rearrangement joins TRBV4-2 to TRBJ1-4, with 7 positions matching TRBD1. This CDR3 is 16 amino acids long. V lost 0 bases and J lost 5; bases outside the gene matches: 6. CDR1 and CDR2 from the germline V gene are LGHNA and YNFKEQ. The CDR3 DNA reads TGTGCCAGCAGCCAAGATAAGGGACAGTTAAATGAAAAACTGTTTTTT. Translation: CASSQDKGQLNEKLFF.

The chain links TRBV19 to TRBJ2-4; D is undetermined. The CDR3 sequence is 13 residues long. Germline CDR1 is LNHDA and CDR2 is SQIVND (reference sequence). V lost 5 bases to trimming and J lost 8 bases, with 13 bases between them. CDR3 in DNA: TGTGCCAGTAGTGGAGAGCGAAGAGACATTCAGTACTTC. It is translated as CASSGERRDIQYF.

This clone was recorded only once. The chain joins TRBV19 to TRBJ1-3; a weak D match, TRBD1 (5 bases). From germline, CDR1 is LNHDA and CDR2 SQIVND (reference sequence). This CDR3 has 14 amino acids. V gave up 6 bases and J gave up 4 bases, with 13 bases separating them. CDR3 nucleotide sequence: TGTGCCAGTAGAGGGGCTTTCTCGGGAAACACCATATATTTT. Amino acids: CASRGAFSGNTIYF. The full variable domain, with the rest looked up from reference TRBV19 and TRBJ1-3, is DGGITQSPKYLFRKEGQNVTLSCEQNLNHDAMYWYRQDPGQGLRLIYYSQIVNDFQKGDIAEGYSVSREKKESFPLTVTSAQKNPTAFYLCASRGAFSGNTIYFGEGSWLTVV.

The chain is built from TRBV24-1 and TRBJ2-3, with 7 bases lining up with TRBD1. CDR3 length: 12 residues. V lost 8 bases, J lost 4 bases, and 2 bases stayed unmatched. Germline V gene sequence: CDR1 KGHDR, CDR2 SFDVKD. The CDR3: CATKGAADTQYF. The CDR3 DNA follows: TGTGCCACCAAGGGGGCGGCAGATACGCAGTATTTT.

The CDR3 sequence is CASSRTGGLPTGELFF. DNA of the CDR3: TGTGCCAGCAGCCGAACCGGGGGACTACCCACCGGGGAGCTGTTTTTT. The chain combines TRBV7-8 with TRBJ2-2; 7 bases map to TRBD2. V lost 5 bases to trimming and J lost 4 bases; unmatched junction nucleotides: 10. CDR1 SGHVS and CDR2 FQNEAQ come from the germline V gene. The CDR3 loop spans 16 amino acids.

The J gene is TRBJ2-7, the V gene TRBV30; possible D gene TRBD1, 6 bases. Germline CDR1 is GTSNPN and CDR2 is SVGIG (reference sequence). Deletions cut 3 bases from V and 4 bases from J, with 25 bases between. This CDR3 has 17 amino acids. CDR3 sequence (DNA): TGTGCCTGGAGCGGCCTTACAGGGACCCTCATCCTTTACGAGCAGTACTTC. Translated, it gives CAWSGLTGTLILYEQYF.

The rearrangement joins TRBV12-3 or TRBV12-4 to TRBJ1-1, with 8 bases matching TRBD1. V was clipped by 7 bases and J by 3 bases; unmatched bases: 4. The CDR3 extends over 13 amino acids. In nucleotides, the CDR3 is TGTGCCAGCAAGGGACAGGACTACACTGAAGCTTTCTTT. Its translation is CASKGQDYTEAFF.